This T cell receptor beta chain is drawn from a study of tissue T cells after allogeneic stem cell transplantation. As for time point: mouse harvest day 14 after allogeneic transplant. Mouse grafts combined 10^7 T-cell-depleted bone marrow cells with 10^6 splenic CD5+ T cells. Sequencing used immunoSEQ multiplex PCR; TCRdb keeps in-frame clones, though not all of them. The data hold more than 4,000 clones, with around a third observed a single time. The CDR3 length is 13 residues. The germline CDR1 and CDR2 sequences are KGHPV and FQNQEV (reference sequence). Deletions cut 4 bases from V and 1 base from J, with 7 bases between. This clone appeared once. Gene names are the mouse ones. The DNA ends 1 residue before the CDR3 does, and the rest of the CDR3 is filled in from the germline J gene.

The material sequenced was skin. The clonotype originates from a female BALB/c mouse given C57BL/6 T cells with graft-versus-host disease after an allogeneic hematopoietic cell transplant. The chain has TRBV26 and TRBJ1-1, with D possibly TRBD1 on 5 matching bases. The CDR3 sequence: CASSPTGNTEVFF. CDR3 DNA, as far as it was read: TGTGCCAGCAGTCCAACAGGGAACACAGAAGTCTTC.